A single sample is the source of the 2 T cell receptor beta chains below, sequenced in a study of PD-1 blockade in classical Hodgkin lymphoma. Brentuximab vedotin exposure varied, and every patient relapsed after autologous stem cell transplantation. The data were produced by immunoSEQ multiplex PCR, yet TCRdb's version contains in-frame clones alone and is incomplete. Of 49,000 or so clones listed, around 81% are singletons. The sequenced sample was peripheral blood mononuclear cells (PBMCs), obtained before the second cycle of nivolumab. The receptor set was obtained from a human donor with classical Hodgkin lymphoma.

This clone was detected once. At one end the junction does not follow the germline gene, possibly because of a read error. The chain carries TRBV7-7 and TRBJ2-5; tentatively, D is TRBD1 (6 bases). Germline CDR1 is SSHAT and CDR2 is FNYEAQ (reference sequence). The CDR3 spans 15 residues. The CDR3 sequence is CASSFFTGWQETQYF. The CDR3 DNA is TGTGCTAGCAGCTTTTTTACAGGGTGGCAAGAGACCCAGTACTTC. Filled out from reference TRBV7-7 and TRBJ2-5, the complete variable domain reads GAGVSQSPRYKVTKRGQDVTLRCDPISSHATLYWYQQALGQGPEFLTYFNYEAQPDKSGLPSDRFSAERPEGSISTLTIQRTEQRDSAMYRCASSFFTGWQETQYFGPGTRLLVL.

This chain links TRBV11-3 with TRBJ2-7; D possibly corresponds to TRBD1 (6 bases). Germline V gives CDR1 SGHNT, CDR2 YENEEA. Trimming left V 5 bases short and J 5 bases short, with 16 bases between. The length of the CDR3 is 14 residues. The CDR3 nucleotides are TGTGCCAGCAGCCCTAGACAGGAATTCCACGAGCAGTACTTC. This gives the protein CASSPRQEFHEQYF.